Below, 2 T cell receptor beta chains from the same sample are listed, as sequenced in a study of blood T cell repertoires in COVID-19. Profiled with immunoSEQ multiplex PCR; TCRdb holds only in-frame clones, not every one. Of over 70,000 clones in the sample, about four fifths were seen once. Material for sequencing was peripheral blood. These TCRs come from a man between 70 and 80 years old with COVID-19, enrolled during active disease.

This chain joins TRBV19 and TRBJ2-7, with D possibly matching TRBD1 (6 bases). The V end was cut by 3 bases, the J end by 5 bases, with 11 bases between. Per germline, CDR1 LNHDA and CDR2 SQIVND (reference sequence). CDR3 length equals 13 residues. The CDR3 spells CASSIQGKDEQYF. The DNA for the CDR3 is TGTGCCAGTAGTATCCAGGGGAAGGACGAGCAGTACTTC.

This clone was recorded once. The rearrangement links TRBV6-5 to TRBJ1-3; D gene uncertain. Trimming removed 8 bases from V and 1 base from J, with 12 bases in between. The CDR3 totals 14 residues. Germline V gene lookup returns CDR1 MNHEY and CDR2 SVGAGI. This CDR3 is CASLGVLSGNTIYF. The CDR3, as DNA: TGTGCCAGCCTCGGGGTCCTTTCTGGAAACACCATATATTTT.